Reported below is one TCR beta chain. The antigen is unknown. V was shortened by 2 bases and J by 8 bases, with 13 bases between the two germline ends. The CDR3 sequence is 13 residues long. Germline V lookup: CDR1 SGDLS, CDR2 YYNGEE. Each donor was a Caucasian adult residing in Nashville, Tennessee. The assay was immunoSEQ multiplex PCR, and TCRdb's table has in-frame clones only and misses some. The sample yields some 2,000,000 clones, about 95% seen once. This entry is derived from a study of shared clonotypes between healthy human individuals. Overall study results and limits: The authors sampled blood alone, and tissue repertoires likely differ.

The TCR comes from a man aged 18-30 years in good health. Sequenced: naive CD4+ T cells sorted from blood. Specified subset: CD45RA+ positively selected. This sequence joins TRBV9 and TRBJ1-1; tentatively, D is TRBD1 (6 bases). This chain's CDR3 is CASSVFTDREAFF. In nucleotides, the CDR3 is TGTGCCAGCAGCGTTTTCACTGACAGGGAAGCTTTCTTT.